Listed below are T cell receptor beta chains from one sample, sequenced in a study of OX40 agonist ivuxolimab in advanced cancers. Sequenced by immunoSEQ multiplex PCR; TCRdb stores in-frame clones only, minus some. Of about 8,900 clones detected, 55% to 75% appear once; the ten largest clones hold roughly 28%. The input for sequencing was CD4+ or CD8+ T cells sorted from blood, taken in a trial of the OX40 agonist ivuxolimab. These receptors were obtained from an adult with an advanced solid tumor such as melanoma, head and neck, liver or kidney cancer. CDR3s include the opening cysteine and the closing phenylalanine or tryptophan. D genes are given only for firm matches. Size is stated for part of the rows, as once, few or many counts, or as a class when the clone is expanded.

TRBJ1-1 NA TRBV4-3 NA TGCGCCAGCAGCCAAGATCTACAGGGTATTCAAGCTTTCTTT CASSQDLQGIQAFF
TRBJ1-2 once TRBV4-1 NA TGCGCCAGCAGCCGAGAACCCGCGGACGGTGGCTACACCTTC CASSREPADGGYTF
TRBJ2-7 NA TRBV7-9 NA TGTGCCAGCAGCTTGGTGGGGACCTACGAGCAGTACTTC CASSLVGTYEQYF
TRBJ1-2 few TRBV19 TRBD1 TGTGCCAGTAGTCCAGGGACAGGGAGAGGCTACACCTTC CASSPGTGRGYTF
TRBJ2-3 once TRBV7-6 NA TGTGCCAGCAGCTGGGGTGCAGGGGTAACAGATACGCAGTATTTT CASSWGAGVTDTQYF
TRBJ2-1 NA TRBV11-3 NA TGTGCCAGCAGCTTGAGCCCCGGCAGCGAGCAGTTCTTC CASSLSPGSEQFF
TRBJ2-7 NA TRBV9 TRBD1 TGTGCCAGCAGCGTCTCCCCTCAGGGGGCCCACGAGCAGTACTTC CASSVSPQGAHEQYF
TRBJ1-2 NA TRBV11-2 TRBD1 TGTGCCAGCAGCTTAGCAAGAACAGGGGGTGATGGCTACACCTTC CASSLARTGGDGYTF
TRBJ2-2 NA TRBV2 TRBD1 TGTGCCACAACAGGGGGCACCACCGGGGAGCTGTTTTTT CATTGGTTGELFF
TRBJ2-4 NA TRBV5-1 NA TGCGCCAGCAGCTTGGTACAGGGAGCCAAAAACATTCAGTACTTC CASSLVQGAKNIQYF
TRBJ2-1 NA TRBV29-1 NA TGCAGCGTTGACGGGCCAAACTCCTACAATGAGCAGTTCTTC CSVDGPNSYNEQFF
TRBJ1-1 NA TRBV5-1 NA TGCGCCAGCAGCTTGGAAGGGCTGAACACTGAAGCTTTCTTT CASSLEGLNTEAFF
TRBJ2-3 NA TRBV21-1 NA TGTGCCAGCAGCAAAAGACCTCCGGCACATGCCACAGATACGCAGTATTTT CASSKRPPAHATDTQYF
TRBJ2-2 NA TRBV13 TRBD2 TGTGCCAGCAGCTTAGCGGGAGGGGGCACCGGGGAGCTGTTTTTT CASSLAGGGTGELFF
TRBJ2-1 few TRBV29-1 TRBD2 TGCAGCGTTGAAGATCGCGCGGGAGAGGACAATGAGCAGTTCTTC CSVEDRAGEDNEQFF
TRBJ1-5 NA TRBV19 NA TGTGCCAGTAGTATAGCTCGTCTCGGCAATCAGCCCCAGCATTTT CASSIARLGNQPQHF
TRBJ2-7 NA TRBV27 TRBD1 TGTGCCAGCAGCCCTGAAGCGGGACAGGGCTACGAGCAGTACTTC CASSPEAGQGYEQYF
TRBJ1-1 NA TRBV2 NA TGTGCCAGCAGTGACCAGATGAACACTGAAGCTTTCTTT CASSDQMNTEAFF
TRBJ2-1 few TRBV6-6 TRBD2 TGTGCCAGCGAGGGAGGGACCTACAATGAGCAGTTCTTC CASEGGTYNEQFF
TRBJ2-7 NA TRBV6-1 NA TGTGCCAGCAGTGGGGGAGGTTCGGCCTACGAGCAGTACTTC CASSGGGSAYEQYF
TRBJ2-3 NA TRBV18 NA TGTGCCAGCTCACCACCCCTGAGGACAGATACGCAGTATTTT CASSPPLRTDTQYF
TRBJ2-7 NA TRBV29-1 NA TGCAGCGTTGATACTGTAGGCGGGTCGCCTTACGAGCAGTACTTC CSVDTVGGSPYEQYF
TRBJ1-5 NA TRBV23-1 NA TGCGCCAGCAGTCAGGTCCGGGCCATCTATAGCAATCAGCCCCAGCATTTT CASSQVRAIYSNQPQHF
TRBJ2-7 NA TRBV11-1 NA TGTGCCAGCAGCCCCCGTGGGGCAGGGCGCGAGCAGTACTTC CASSPRGAGREQYF
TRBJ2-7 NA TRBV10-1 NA TGCGCCAGACCAGGCTACGAGCAGTACTTC CARPGYEQYF
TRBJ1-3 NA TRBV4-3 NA TGCGCCAGCAGCCAAGAAAGTCGCGGCTCTGGAAACACCATATATTTT CASSQESRGSGNTIYF
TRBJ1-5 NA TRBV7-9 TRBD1 TGTGCCAGCAGCTTGAACCCGGGACAGGGAAGCAATCAGCCCCAGCATTTT CASSLNPGQGSNQPQHF
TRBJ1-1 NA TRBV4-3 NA TGCGCCAGCAGCCAAGGACGAGGGGGGACCTCCTCATTTGAAGCTTTCTTT CASSQGRGGTSSFEAFF
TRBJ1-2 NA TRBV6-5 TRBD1 TGTGCCAGCAGCAGCCCGGGACAGAACTATGGCTACACCTTC CASSSPGQNYGYTF
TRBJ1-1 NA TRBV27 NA TGTGCCAGCAGTCATGGTGCCAGGGGTGTAGCTTTCTTT CASSHGARGVAFF
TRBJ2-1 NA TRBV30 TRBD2 TGTGCCTGGGGTAGCGGGTACAATGAGCAGTTCTTC CAWGSGYNEQFF
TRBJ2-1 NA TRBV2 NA TGTGCCAGCAGTGACTACGGAGGGGACAATGAGCAGTTCTTC CASSDYGGDNEQFF
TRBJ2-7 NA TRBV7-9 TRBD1 TGTGCCAGCAGCGCGGACAGGGAATACGAGCAGTACTTC CASSADREYEQYF
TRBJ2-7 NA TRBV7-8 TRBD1 TGTGCCAGCAGCCGCGGGACAGGGGGCTTGGTGTACGAGCAGTACTTC CASSRGTGGLVYEQYF
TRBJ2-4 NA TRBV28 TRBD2 TGTGCCAGCAGTTGGCCTGAAGCGGGGGGGCCCCAAAACATTCAGTACTTC CASSWPEAGGPQNIQYF
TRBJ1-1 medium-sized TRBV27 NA TGTGCCAGCAGTTCCTCTCCGGGGGCCGTTTACACTGAAGCTTTCTTT CASSSSPGAVYTEAFF
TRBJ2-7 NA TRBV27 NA TGTGCCAGCGGAGGGGGTTACGAGCAGTACTTC CASGGGYEQYF
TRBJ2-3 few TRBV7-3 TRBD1 TGTGCCAGCAGCTTCGGGACAGCAGATACGCAGTATTTT CASSFGTADTQYF
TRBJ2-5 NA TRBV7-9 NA TGTGCCAGCAGCTCACTCGGGACTCAAGAGACCCAGTACTTC CASSSLGTQETQYF
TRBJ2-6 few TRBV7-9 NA TGTGCCAGCAGCCCCCTGCTAAGCTCTGGGGCCAACGTCCTGACTTTC CASSPLLSSGANVLTF
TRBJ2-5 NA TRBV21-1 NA TGTGCCAGCAGCAAAGGGACCAGGGGCGAGAGACAAGAGACCCAGTACTTC CASSKGTRGERQETQYF
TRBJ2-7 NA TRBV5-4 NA TGTGCCAGTGGTAGCGGTCTTAACGGGGAGCAGTACTTC CASGSGLNGEQYF
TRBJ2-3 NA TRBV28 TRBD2 TGTGCCAGCAGTGACCTAGCGGGGGCCCGGGATACGCAGTATTTT CASSDLAGARDTQYF
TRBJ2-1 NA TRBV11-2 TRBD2 TGTGCCAGCAGCTCCTATTTAGCGGGGGTCAATGAGCAGTTCTTC CASSSYLAGVNEQFF
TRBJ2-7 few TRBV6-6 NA TGTGCCAGCAGAGGACTCTACGAGCAGTACTTC CASRGLYEQYF
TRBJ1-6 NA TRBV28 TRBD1 TGTGCCAGCAGTCCGGGGACAGGTTTGATACCCCTCCACTTT CASSPGTGLIPLHF
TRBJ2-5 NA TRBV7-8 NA TGTGCCAGCAGCTCGTTCCGGGAGCCTCAAGAGACCCAGTACTTC CASSSFREPQETQYF
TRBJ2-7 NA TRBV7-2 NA TGTGCCAGCAGCCGGGACGGTGCAGAGCAGTACTTC CASSRDGAEQYF
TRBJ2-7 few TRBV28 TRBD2 TGTGCCAGCAGTTTAAACGATTATGGGACTAGCGGATCAGATTACGAGCAGTACTTC CASSLNDYGTSGSDYEQYF
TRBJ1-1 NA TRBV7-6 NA TGTGCCAGCAGCCAGACCCGGGGCACTGAAGCTTTCTTT CASSQTRGTEAFF
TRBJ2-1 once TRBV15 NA TGTGCCACCAGCAGAGATCTAGTTGTAAGGACTACCGAGTTTAATGAGCAGTTCTTC CATSRDLVVRTTEFNEQFF
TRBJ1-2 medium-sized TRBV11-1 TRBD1 TGTGCCAGCAGCTTAGCAAGAACAGGGGGTGATGGCTACACCTTC CASSLARTGGDGYTF
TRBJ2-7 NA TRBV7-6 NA TGTGCCAGCAGCTTTGGTGATAACTCCTACGAGCAGTACTTC CASSFGDNSYEQYF
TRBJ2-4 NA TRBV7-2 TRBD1 TGTGCCAGCAGCTCCTGGACAGGGGACCCTCAGTACTTC CASSSWTGDPQYF
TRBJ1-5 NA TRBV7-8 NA TGTGCCAGCAGCTCAGCAAGAGGGTTCTCAAATAGCAATCAGCCCCAGCATTTT CASSSARGFSNSNQPQHF
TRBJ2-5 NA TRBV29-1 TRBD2 TGCAGCGCCTTATTACTAGCGGGGCTGGAGACCCAGTACTTC CSALLLAGLETQYF
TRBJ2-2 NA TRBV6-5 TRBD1 TGTGCCAGCACCCTCCGGGACAGGGGGCCCGGGGAGCTGTTTTTT CASTLRDRGPGELFF
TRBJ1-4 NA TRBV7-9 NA TGTGCCAGCAGCTCCACCGGGGGCGGGGATGAAAAACTGTTTTTT CASSSTGGGDEKLFF
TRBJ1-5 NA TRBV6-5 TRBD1 TGTGCCAGCAGTTCCTTGACAGGGGTGCAGCCCCAGCATTTT CASSSLTGVQPQHF
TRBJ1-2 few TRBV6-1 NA TGTGCCAGCAGAGAGACACGCGACTATGGCTACACCTTC CASRETRDYGYTF